This is a list of T cell receptor beta chains from one sample in a study of T cell responses to AZD1222 COVID-19 vaccine. Assay used: immunoSEQ multiplex PCR; TCRdb lists only in-frame clones, some missing. There are 90,000 to 150,000 clones in the sample; about nine tenths occur only once, and about 2.5% lies in the top ten. The source material was peripheral blood, sampled 28 days after the second AZD1222 dose. The receptors derive from an adult who received the AZD1222 COVID-19 vaccine. Each CDR3 is given with its conserved first and last residue.

TRBV4-2 | CASSQEVNRAIGELFF
TRBV15 | CATSRDRGPSNQPQHF
TRBV5-5 | CASSDGTYGYTF
TRBV6-5 | CASSPMGGVAYEQYF
TRBV19 | CASSPTGGASYGYTF
TRBV6-5 | CASRTTGEGSPLHF
TRBV27 | CASSPEGHRGTYGYTF
TRBV19 | CASSGARVGTGELFF
TRBV7-2 | CASRQAVRGGEQYF
TRBV5-5 | CASSRTYGYTF
TRBV19 | CASKNRGYYGYTF
TRBV5-8 | CASSLAFGQRNQPQHF
TRBV19 | CASSIDGGFAQYF
TRBV9 | CASSRDRGNSPLHF
TRBV12-3/TRBV12-4 | CASSLDLTGELFF
TRBV6-5 | CASRRRNNYGYTF
TRBV19 | CASSIERSSGTGGSEQYF
TRBV5-1 | CASSLAQISSGNTIYF
TRBV11-1 | CASSLLAGTTYEQYF
TRBV18 | CASSSYRGDQYF
TRBV11-2 | CASSLDSGYPGNTIYF
TRBV4-1 | CASSQVRGGYTF
TRBV28 | CASRRAGGYNEQFF
TRBV5-4 | CASSLAQDGNTIYF
TRBV7-2 | CASSLVWDRQYF
TRBV28 | CASHLTGANQPQHF
TRBV7-8 | CASSLRYRTNTEAFF
TRBV2 | CASSEGTGRETQYF
TRBV5-6 | CASSLAVSFLNTEAFF
TRBV6-5 | CASSYRDNSYEQYF
TRBV3-1/TRBV3-2 | CASSHPQREQYF
TRBV4-3 | CATSDSYATNEQFF
TRBV9 | CASSVGQAYNEQFF
TRBV4-1 | CASRHYSSSTDTQYF
TRBV27 | CASSLYRWGNSPLHF
TRBV7-9 | CASSPSMVDTEAFF
TRBV6-5 | CASSYSIEGRSGAFF
TRBV6-4 | CAGSEQSGAYNEQFF
TRBV12-3/TRBV12-4 | CASSYLGWAFF
TRBV30 | CAWTFGFSPVNYGYTF
TRBV27 | CASSRWSQDSNQPQHF
TRBV11-2 | CASSRTGLSNYGYTF
TRBV19 | CASSIDSTSGNTIYF
TRBV18 | CASSRNPTASGTDTQYF
TRBV14 | CASSPRQGLGGEKLFF
TRBV9 | CASSVVVQGRNEQFF
TRBV5-6 | CASSSGTGYGQPQHF
TRBV7-2 | CASTPRPGSSPLHF
TRBV11-2 | CAIPQGVDGYTF
TRBV7-2 | CASSLAGTQETQYF
TRBV5-8 | CASSKGTSGVNEQFF
TRBV24-1 | CATSDRSTGYQETQYF
TRBV19 | CASRGRDHSNQPQHF
TRBV5-1 | CASSFDRASSTDTQYF
TRBV11-2 | CASSPGSGAVYEQYF
TRBV5-1 | CASSLQWSSSYEQYF
TRBV27 | CASSVTGMHNSPLHF
TRBV7-6 | CASSLAGLAGVRSYEQYF